This T cell receptor beta chain was observed in a study of cytomegalovirus exposure and HLA in healthy donors. PCR amplification relied on 60 Vbeta primers (plus 13 Jbeta primers). Sequencing used immunoSEQ multiplex PCR; TCRdb keeps in-frame clones, though not all of them. The sample has some 130,000 clones, around 78% seen once. V gave up 5 bases and J gave up 6 bases, with 14 bases separating them. Looked up from germline, CDR1 is MNHEY and CDR2 is SVGAGI. The CDR3 totals 14 residues. Sequenced material: PBMCs. V is TRBV6-5 and J is TRBJ2-4; no reliable D call. The clonotype was recovered from a woman aged 45-65 years in good health and CMV-seronegative. The DNA of the CDR3 is TGTGCCAGCAGTCGGAGCGCACCCTTAAACATTCAGTACTTC. Protein product: CASSRSAPLNIQYF.